Shown below are 9 T cell receptor beta chains from a single sample sequenced in a study of cytomegalovirus exposure and HLA in healthy donors. The PCR used 60 Vbeta and 13 Jbeta primers. Here immunoSEQ multiplex PCR was the method, and the copy in TCRdb shows in-frame clones only, minus some. The data show tens of thousands of clones, just under 85% seen once. Sequenced input: PBMCs. All receptors come from a man aged 45 to 65 in good health and CMV-seronegative.

This clone was counted once. The same CDR3 arises from other DNA sequences in this sample as well. The chain is built from TRBV9 and TRBJ1-2; 7 bases are shared with TRBD1. After removal of 0 bases from V and 6 bases from J, the junction contained 5 bases not matched to a gene. CDR1 is SGDLS and CDR2 is YYNGEE in the germline V gene. CDR3 length: 14 amino acids. The CDR3 is CASSVETGVDGYTF. The CDR3 coding sequence is TGTGCCAGCAGCGTAGAAACAGGGGTTGATGGCTACACCTTC.

The table lists this clone with a few counts. The gene calls are TRBV29-1 and TRBJ1-1; weak D call: TRBD1 (6 bases). Germline V CDR1 and CDR2: SQVTM, ANQGSEA. The ends were cut back, 0 bases at V and 4 bases at J, with 12 bases in the middle. The CDR3 covers 14 residues. The CDR3 is CSVEDRQGSTEAFF. CDR3 coding DNA: TGCAGCGTTGAAGATCGCCAGGGGAGCACTGAAGCTTTCTTT.

The rearrangement uses TRBV27 and TRBJ1-5; 11 bases line up with TRBD1. Trimming at V came to 4 bases and at J to 3 bases, leaving 2 bases not matched to a gene. Germline V gene lookup returns CDR1 MNHEY and CDR2 SMNVEV (reference sequence). The CDR3 has 15 amino acids. CDR3 sequence reads: CASSWTGGVNQPQHF. CDR3 DNA sequence: TGTGCCAGCAGTTGGACAGGGGGCGTCAATCAGCCCCAGCATTTT.

This clone was seen just once. The rearrangement uses TRBV6-1 and TRBJ2-7; TRBD2 matches 14 bases. CDR1 is MNHNS, CDR2 SASEGT, per germline. This CDR3 has 13 residues. The CDR3 region has the DNA TGTGCAGGGACTAGCGGGGGACCCTACGAGCAGTACTTC. It codes for CAGTSGGPYEQYF.

This chain connects TRBV18 to TRBJ1-2; D possibly corresponds to TRBD1 (6 bases). The CDR3 sequence is 13 residues long. Germline CDR1 and CDR2: KGHSH and LQKENI. Trimming removed 4 bases from V and 4 bases from J, with 10 bases in between. CDR3 residues: CASSLDSFYGYTF. In nucleotides, the CDR3 is TGTGCCAGCTCACTGGACAGCTTCTATGGCTACACCTTC.

This rearrangement joins TRBV2 to TRBJ1-6, with 8 positions matching TRBD1. V lost 6 bases, J lost 10 bases, and 8 bases stayed unmatched. This CDR3 region has 14 residues. Germline V lookup: CDR1 SNHLY, CDR2 FYNNEI. The CDR3 DNA reads as TGTGCCAGCAGGCCTGGACAGGGAGGGTCACCCCTCCACTTT. As protein: CASRPGQGGSPLHF.

The V and J genes are TRBV5-4 and TRBJ2-5; the match to TRBD2 covers 14 bases. V gave up 3 bases and J gave up 5 bases; unmatched junction bases: 12. This CDR3 has 18 amino acids. The V gene's germline CDR1 is SGHNT and CDR2 YYREEE (reference sequence). The CDR3 sequence is CASSSPIGRTSGGETQYF. CDR3 bases: TGTGCCAGCAGCTCACCCATCGGAAGGACTAGCGGGGGGGAGACCCAGTACTTC.

V usage is TRBV27 and J usage is TRBJ2-7; tentatively, D is TRBD2 (5 bases). This CDR3 comprises 12 residues. Germline-derived CDR1 and CDR2 are MNHEY and SMNVEV (reference sequence). V shed 6 bases and J shed 0 bases, with 6 bases lying between them. As DNA, the CDR3 is TGTGCCAGCAGGGGGAGCTCCTACGAGCAGTACTTC. Translation gives CASRGSSYEQYF.

The rearrangement links TRBV29-1 to TRBJ1-1, with D tentatively TRBD1 (5 bases). Between the trimmed V and J ends, which lost 5 bases and 5 bases, there was a span of 15 bases. Germline V CDR1 and CDR2: SQVTM, ANQGSEA. The CDR3 has 13 residues. For the CDR3, the DNA is TGCAGCGTTAGGGGAGGGCGGGTAACTGAAGCTTTCTTT. It translates to CSVRGGRVTEAFF. The variable domain in full, completed from reference TRBV29-1 and TRBJ1-1, reads SAVISQKPSRDICQRGTSLTIQCQVDSQVTMMFWYRQQPGQSLTLIATANQGSEATYESGFVIDKFPISRPNLTFSTLTVSNMSPEDSSIYLCSVRGGRVTEAFFGQGTRLTVV.